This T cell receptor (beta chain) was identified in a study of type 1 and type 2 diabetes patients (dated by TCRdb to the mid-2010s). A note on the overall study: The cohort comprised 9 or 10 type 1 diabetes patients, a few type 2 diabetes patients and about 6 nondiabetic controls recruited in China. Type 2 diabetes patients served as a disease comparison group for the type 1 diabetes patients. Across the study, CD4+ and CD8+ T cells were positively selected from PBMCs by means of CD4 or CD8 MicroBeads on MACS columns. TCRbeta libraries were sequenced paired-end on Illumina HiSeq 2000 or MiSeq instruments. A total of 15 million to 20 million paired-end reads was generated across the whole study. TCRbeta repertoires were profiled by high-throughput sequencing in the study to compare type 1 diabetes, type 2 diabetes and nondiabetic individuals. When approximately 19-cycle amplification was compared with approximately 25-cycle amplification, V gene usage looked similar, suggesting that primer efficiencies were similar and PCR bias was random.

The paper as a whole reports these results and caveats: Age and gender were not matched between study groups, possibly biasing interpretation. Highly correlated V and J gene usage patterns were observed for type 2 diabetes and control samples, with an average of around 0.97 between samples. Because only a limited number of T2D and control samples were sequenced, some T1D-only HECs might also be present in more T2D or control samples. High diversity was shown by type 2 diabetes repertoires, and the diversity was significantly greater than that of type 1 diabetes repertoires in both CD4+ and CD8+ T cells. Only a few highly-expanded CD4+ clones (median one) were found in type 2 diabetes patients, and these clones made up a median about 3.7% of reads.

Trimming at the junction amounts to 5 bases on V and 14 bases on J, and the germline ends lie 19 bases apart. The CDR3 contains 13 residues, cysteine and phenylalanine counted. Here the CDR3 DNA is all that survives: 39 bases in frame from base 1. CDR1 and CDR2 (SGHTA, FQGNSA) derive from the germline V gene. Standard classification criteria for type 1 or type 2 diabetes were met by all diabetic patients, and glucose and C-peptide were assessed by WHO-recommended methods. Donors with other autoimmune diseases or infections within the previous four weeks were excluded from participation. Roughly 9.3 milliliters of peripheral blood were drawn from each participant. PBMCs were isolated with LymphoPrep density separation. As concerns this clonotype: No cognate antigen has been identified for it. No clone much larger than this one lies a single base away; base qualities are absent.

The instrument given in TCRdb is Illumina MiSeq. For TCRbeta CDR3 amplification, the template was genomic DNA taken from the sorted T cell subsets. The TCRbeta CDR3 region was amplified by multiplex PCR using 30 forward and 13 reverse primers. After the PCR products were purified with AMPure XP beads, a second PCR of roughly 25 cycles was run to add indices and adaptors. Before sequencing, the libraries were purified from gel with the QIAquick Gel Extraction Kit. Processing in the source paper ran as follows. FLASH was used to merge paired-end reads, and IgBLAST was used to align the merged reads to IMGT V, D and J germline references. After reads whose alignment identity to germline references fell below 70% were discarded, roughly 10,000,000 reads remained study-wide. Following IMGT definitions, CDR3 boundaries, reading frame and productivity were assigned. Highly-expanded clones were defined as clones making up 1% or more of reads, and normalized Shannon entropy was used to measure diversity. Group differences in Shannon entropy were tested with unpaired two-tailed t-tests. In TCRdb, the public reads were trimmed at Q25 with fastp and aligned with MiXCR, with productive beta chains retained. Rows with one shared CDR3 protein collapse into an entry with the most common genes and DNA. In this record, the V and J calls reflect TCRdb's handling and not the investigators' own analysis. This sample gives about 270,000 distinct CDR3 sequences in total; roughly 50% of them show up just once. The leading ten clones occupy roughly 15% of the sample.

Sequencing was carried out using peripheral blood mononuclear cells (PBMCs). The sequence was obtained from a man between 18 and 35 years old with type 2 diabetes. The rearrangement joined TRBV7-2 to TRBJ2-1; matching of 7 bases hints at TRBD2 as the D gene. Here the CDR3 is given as CASSPEAGGAEFF. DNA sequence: TGTGCCAGCAGCCCGGAGGCTGGGGGGGCGGAGTTCTTC.